This T cell receptor beta chain was profiled in a study of PD-1 blockade in mismatch repair-deficient tumors. Three pembrolizumab responders had their TCRs sequenced. The table came from immunoSEQ multiplex PCR; TCRdb's copy has only in-frame clones and leaves some out. The sample lists some 120,000 clones, more than 85% occurring once. This CDR3 region has 17 residues. Trimming at V came to 5 bases and at J to 10 bases, leaving 16 bases not matched to a gene. Germline-derived CDR1 and CDR2 are SGHDN and FVKESK. A remark on this clone: Its antigen is unknown.

Study-wide results and caveats: Tumor-resident clones, often absent from pretreatment blood, expanded after pembrolizumab and then contracted.

This chain connects TRBV14 to TRBJ2-2, with 10 bases aligning to TRBD1. The receptor's source is an adult with mismatch repair-deficient cancer. Sample: peripheral blood, taken 44 weeks after starting pembrolizumab. The CDR3 region is CASSGQDRDRGLEELFF. The CDR3 DNA is TGTGCCAGCAGCGGCCAAGACCGGGACAGGGGTCTGGAGGAGCTGTTTTTT.